The clone carrying this T cell receptor (beta chain) was counted only a few times. The antigen is unknown. The data are from a study of cytomegalovirus exposure and HLA in healthy donors. Whole-study context: An early data release held some 85 million unique TCRs from HLA-typed donors. The study's findings and limits: In vitro work confirmed that a few CMV-associated chains recognize CMV antigens. Some V segments (TRBV6-2 and TRBV6-3 among them) were excluded as indistinguishable. After further analysis at a later stage, 15,000 to 20,000 TCR beta sequences were associated with HLA alleles at 0.05 false discovery rate.

Researchers ran the PCR with 60 Vbeta and 13 Jbeta primers. The data were produced by immunoSEQ multiplex PCR, yet TCRdb's version contains in-frame clones alone and is incomplete. The table lists some 120,000 clones, about four fifths of them singletons. The length of the CDR3 is 12 residues. The germline V gene encodes CDR1 SNHLY and CDR2 FYNNEI. Trimming at V came to 6 bases and at J to 4 bases, leaving 0 bases not matched to a gene. The receptor was isolated from a man aged 25 to 40 in good health and CMV-seronegative. Input material: PBMCs. The rearrangement joins TRBV2 to TRBJ1-1, with TRBD1 matching over 9 bases. CDR3: CASRTGGTEAFF. CDR3 DNA sequence: TGTGCCAGCAGGACAGGGGGCACTGAAGCTTTCTTT.